This T cell receptor (beta chain) was sequenced during a study of neurological immune-mediated disorders (dated by TCRdb to the late 2010s). Notes on the research overall: Among the approximately 35 multiple sclerosis patients, relapsing-remitting MS accounted for around 30 and secondary progressive MS accounted for 3. The study compared peripheral blood TCR-beta repertoires of HTLV-I-associated myelopathy (HAM/TSP) patients, multiple sclerosis patients and healthy controls using UMI-based sequencing. Longitudinal samples, technical triplicates and paired sorted CD4+ and CD8+ T-cell subsets, alongside PBMC samples, were included among the roughly 98 TCR-beta libraries. The cohort was made up of about 66 subjects, consisting of around 15 HAM/TSP patients, roughly 35 multiple sclerosis patients and around 20 healthy controls.

Findings and caveats that apply to the study as a whole: Repertoires from 18 of 34 MS patients were grouped by phylogenetic analysis into a cluster of related CDR3 sequences, suggesting a possible repertoire-level signature. No identical CDR3 amino acid sequences were shared among expanded clones across subjects, suggesting private TCR-beta repertoires in all groups. The MS cluster showed no association with clinical or MRI features, and the authors stated that larger cohorts are needed. TCR clonal expansion was greatest in HAM/TSP patients and smallest in MS patients, who ranked below even healthy controls.

This clonotype showed up many times. Its recognized antigen is unknown. No qualities accompany the bases; no much larger clone lies one base away. Unsorted PBMC libraries were generated from 2 million PBMCs stored in RNAlater at -80 °C until RNA extraction. Multiple sclerosis patients were enrolled in a US clinical protocol under which disease progression was evaluated by magnetic resonance imaging. Peripheral blood was subjected to Ficoll-Hypaque density gradient centrifugation to isolate PBMCs, which were then cryopreserved in liquid nitrogen. V is cut back by 4 bases and J by 3 bases, with 5 bases in the junction unmatched. Via the germline V gene (reference sequence), CDR1 is DFQATT and CDR2 SNEGSKA. Including cysteine and phenylalanine, the CDR3 has 14 amino acids. Solely the CDR3 DNA is kept, with 42 bases framed from the first base. cDNA was synthesized by template-switch 5'RACE using a primer carrying a 10-nucleotide random unique molecular identifier by which each TCR transcript was tagged. Every sequencing run covered 15-18 subjects and yielded more than 180 million TCR-beta sequences. Total RNA was extracted with the RNeasy kit. TCR-beta VDJ regions were amplified with primers for the TCR constant region and the 5'RACE anchor, using the KAPA Real-time Library Amplification kit. A first PCR added sample indexes and Illumina adaptors, and a second PCR then raised library yield. After Ampure bead purification, the roughly 650 bp TCR product was size-selected on a 2% E-gel SizeSelection system. Before pooling, library quality was assessed on a Bioanalyzer, concentration was determined with Qubit, and library quantification was performed with the Kapa Library Quantification kit. An Illumina HiSeq 2500 was used to sequence the libraries paired-end at 2 x 150 bp. To increase sequence diversity, about 23-32% phiX was spiked into each library pool. The published analysis was carried out like this. The quality-filtered reads were processed with the UMI-based MiGEC pipeline, whose error correction step removed more than 75% of the raw TCR sequences. IMGT germline references were used for aligning VDJ genes, and each clonotype was defined as a unique CDR3 amino acid sequence together with its V-J genes. Clonal expansion, Shannon diversity and CDR3 relatedness were evaluated with VDJtools (CalcPairwiseDistances, ClusterSamples), while phylogenetic trees were built in CLCbio workbench. Clones with at least 8 unique UMIs were defined as expanded, with this threshold being based on coefficient-of-variation modelling across technical triplicates. In TCRdb, the public reads were trimmed at Q25 with fastp and aligned with MiXCR, with productive beta chains retained. Identical CDR3 proteins give one entry, which carries the most common genes and DNA. The V and J calls and clone size are TCRdb's, not the authors'. In this sample the table shows more than 20,000 distinct CDR3 sequences, 2% to 3% of which occur a single time. The top ten hold roughly 2.1% of the sample.

The TCR comes from a woman between 45 and 60 years old with multiple sclerosis. The chain couples TRBV20-1 to TRBJ2-7; 11 bases in the junction line up with TRBD1. Sequences were obtained from PBMCs. The nucleotide sequence reads TGCAGTGCTAACTCCGGGACAGGGGGCTACGAGCAGTACTTC. Its coded protein is CSANSGTGGYEQYF.